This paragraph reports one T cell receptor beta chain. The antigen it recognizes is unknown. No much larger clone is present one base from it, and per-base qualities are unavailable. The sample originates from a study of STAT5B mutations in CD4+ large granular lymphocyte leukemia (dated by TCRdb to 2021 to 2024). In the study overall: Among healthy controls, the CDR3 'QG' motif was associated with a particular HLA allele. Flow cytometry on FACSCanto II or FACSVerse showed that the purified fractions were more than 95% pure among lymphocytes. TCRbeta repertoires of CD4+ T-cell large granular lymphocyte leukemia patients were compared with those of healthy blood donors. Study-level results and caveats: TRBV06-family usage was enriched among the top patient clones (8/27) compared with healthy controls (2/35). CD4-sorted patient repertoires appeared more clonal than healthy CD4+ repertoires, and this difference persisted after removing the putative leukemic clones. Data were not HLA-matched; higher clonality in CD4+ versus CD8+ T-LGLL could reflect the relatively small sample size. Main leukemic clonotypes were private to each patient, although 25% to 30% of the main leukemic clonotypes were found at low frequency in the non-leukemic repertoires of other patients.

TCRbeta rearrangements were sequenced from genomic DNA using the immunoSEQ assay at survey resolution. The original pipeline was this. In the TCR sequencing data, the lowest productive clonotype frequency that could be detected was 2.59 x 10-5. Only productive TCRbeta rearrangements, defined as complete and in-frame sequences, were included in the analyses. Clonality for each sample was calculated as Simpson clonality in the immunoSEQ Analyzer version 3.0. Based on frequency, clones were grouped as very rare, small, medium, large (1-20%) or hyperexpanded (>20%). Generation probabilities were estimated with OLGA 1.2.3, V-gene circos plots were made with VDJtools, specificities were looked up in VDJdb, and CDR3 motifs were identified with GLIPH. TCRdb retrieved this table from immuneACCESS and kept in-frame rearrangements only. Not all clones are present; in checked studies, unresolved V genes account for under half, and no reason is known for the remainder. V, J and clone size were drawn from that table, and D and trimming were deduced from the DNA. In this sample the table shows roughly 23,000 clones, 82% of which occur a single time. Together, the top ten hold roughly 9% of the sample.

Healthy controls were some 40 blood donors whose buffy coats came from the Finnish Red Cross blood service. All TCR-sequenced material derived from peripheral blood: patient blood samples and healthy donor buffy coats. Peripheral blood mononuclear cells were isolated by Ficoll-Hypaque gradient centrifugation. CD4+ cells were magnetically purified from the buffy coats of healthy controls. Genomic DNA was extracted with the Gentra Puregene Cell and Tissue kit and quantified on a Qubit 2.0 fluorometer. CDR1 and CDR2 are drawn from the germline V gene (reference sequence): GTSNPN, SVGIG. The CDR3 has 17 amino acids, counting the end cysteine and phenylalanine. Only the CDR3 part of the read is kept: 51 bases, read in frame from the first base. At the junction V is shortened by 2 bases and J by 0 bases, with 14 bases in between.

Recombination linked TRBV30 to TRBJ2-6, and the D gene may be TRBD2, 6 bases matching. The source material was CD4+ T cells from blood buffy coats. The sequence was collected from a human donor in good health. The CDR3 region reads CAWSPPGLTSGANVLTF. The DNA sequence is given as TGTGCCTGGAGTCCGCCGGGACTGACCTCTGGGGCCAACGTCCTGACTTTC.